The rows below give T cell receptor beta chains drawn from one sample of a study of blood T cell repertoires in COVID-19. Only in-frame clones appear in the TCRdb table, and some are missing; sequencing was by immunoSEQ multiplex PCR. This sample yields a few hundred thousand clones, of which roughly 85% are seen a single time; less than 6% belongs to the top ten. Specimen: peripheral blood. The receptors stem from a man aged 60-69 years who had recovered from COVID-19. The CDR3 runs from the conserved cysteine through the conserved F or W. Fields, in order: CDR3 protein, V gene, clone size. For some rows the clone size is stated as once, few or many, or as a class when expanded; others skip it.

CDR3aa: CASSQALDFGDTQYF
v_gene: TRBV7-9
abundance: .

CDR3aa: CASSPSGTNTGELFF
v_gene: TRBV6-5
abundance: .

CDR3aa: CASSGGRGMNTEAFF
v_gene: TRBV5-1
abundance: once

CDR3aa: CASSLFRTLNTEAFF
v_gene: TRBV28
abundance: .

CDR3aa: CASSQAPRGGMIYGYTF
v_gene: TRBV4-1
abundance: .

CDR3aa: CASSYFGLPTDTQYF
v_gene: TRBV6-2/TRBV6-3
abundance: few

CDR3aa: CASSLATSGSRDEQFF
v_gene: TRBV13
abundance: .

CDR3aa: CASKPGSGTQYF
v_gene: TRBV6-5
abundance: .

CDR3aa: CASSLQTGHTEAFF
v_gene: TRBV18
abundance: few

CDR3aa: CATSRDRQGYGYTF
v_gene: TRBV15
abundance: .

CDR3aa: CASSRGGTSTGELFF
v_gene: TRBV7-8
abundance: .

CDR3aa: CAQVRGTEAFF
v_gene: TRBV30
abundance: once

CDR3aa: CATSDGGTGISNEQFF
v_gene: TRBV24-1
abundance: once

CDR3aa: CATSDTSYAGVADTQYF
v_gene: TRBV24-1
abundance: .

CDR3aa: CASTPPGTSGGTYEQYF
v_gene: TRBV19
abundance: few

CDR3aa: CASSSGTPYNEQFF
v_gene: TRBV7-8
abundance: .

CDR3aa: CASSLRVQEVTGELFF
v_gene: TRBV7-9
abundance: .

CDR3aa: CASSGPSGGLEQYF
v_gene: TRBV5-1
abundance: .

CDR3aa: CASSSPRQGRTEAFF
v_gene: TRBV27
abundance: .

CDR3aa: CATSDRTGSSYNEQFF
v_gene: TRBV24-1
abundance: .

CDR3aa: CASSPWTGVNSPLHF
v_gene: TRBV27
abundance: .

CDR3aa: CASSSGTSGTTDTQYF
v_gene: TRBV5-8
abundance: .

CDR3aa: CASSLRYGGLAGTNEQFF
v_gene: TRBV11-2
abundance: .

CDR3aa: CASSLGQGETQYF
v_gene: TRBV7-2
abundance: once

CDR3aa: CASSLGQASTDTQYF
v_gene: TRBV5-1
abundance: .

CDR3aa: CASGKTGLPNTEAFF
v_gene: TRBV12-5
abundance: few

CDR3aa: CASSLGHLSYEQYF
v_gene: TRBV7-2
abundance: .